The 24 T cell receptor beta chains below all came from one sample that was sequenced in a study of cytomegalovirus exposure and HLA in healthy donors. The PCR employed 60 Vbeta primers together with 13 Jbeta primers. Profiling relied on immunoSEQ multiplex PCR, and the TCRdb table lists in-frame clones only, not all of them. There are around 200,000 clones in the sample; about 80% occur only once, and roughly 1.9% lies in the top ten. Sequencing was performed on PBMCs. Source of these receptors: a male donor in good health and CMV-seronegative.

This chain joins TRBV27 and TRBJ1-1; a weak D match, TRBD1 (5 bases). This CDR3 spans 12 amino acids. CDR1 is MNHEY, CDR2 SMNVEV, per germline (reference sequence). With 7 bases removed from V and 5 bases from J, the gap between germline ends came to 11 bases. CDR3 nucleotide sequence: TGTGCCAGCAAAGGGGCCGGGACTGAAGCTTTCTTT. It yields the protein CASKGAGTEAFF.

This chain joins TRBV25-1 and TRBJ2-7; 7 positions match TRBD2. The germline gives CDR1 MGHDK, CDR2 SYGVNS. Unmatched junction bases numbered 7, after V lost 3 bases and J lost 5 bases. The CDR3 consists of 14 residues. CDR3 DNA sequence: TGTGCCAGCAGTGATCGGGAGGTGATGGACGAGCAGTACTTC. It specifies CASSDREVMDEQYF.

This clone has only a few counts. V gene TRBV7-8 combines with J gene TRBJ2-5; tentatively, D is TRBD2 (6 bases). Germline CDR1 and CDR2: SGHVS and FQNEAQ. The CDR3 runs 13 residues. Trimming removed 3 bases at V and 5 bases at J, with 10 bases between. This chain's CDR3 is CASSFSGHETQYF. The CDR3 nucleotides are TGTGCCAGCAGCTTTAGCGGCCATGAGACCCAGTACTTC.

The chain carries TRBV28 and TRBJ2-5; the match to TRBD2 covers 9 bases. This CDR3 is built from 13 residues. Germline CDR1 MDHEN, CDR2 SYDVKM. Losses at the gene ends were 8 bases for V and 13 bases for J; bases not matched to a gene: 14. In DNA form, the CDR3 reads TGTGCCAGCTCCGAGAGGGCTAGCGGGGTTCGGTACTTC. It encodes CASSERASGVRYF.

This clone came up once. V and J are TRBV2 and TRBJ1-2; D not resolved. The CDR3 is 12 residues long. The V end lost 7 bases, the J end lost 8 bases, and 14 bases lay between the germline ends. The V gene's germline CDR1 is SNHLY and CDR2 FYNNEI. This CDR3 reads CASTGEAGGYTF. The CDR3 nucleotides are TGTGCCAGCACCGGGGAAGCCGGCGGCTACACCTTC.

The DNA of the CDR3 is TGTGCCAGCAGCTTGGGGGGAGCAGATACGCAGTATTTT. Protein sequence: CASSLGGADTQYF. This chain connects TRBV5-6 to TRBJ2-3; a weak D match, TRBD2 (5 bases). Trimming removed 0 bases from V and 4 bases from J, with 6 bases in between. This CDR3 has 13 residues. Germline CDR1 reads SGHDT; CDR2 reads YYEEEE.

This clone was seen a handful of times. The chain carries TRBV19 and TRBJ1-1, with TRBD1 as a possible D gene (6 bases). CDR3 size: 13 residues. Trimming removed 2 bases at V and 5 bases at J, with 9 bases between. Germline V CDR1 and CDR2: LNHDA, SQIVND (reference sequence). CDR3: CASSINRVTEAFF. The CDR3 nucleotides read TGTGCCAGTAGTATAAACAGGGTAACTGAAGCTTTCTTT.

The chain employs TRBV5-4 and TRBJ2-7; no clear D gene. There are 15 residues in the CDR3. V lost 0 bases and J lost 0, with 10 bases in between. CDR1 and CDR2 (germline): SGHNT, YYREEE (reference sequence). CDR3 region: CASSLGASSSYEQYF. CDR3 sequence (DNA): TGTGCCAGCAGCTTGGGGGCCAGTTCCTCCTACGAGCAGTACTTC. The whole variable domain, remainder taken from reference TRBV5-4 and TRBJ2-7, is ETGVTQSPTHLIKTRGQQVTLRCSSQSGHNTVSWYQQALGQGPQFIFQYYREEENGRGNFPPRFSGLQFPNYSSELNVNALELDDSALYLCASSLGASSSYEQYFGPGTRLTVT.

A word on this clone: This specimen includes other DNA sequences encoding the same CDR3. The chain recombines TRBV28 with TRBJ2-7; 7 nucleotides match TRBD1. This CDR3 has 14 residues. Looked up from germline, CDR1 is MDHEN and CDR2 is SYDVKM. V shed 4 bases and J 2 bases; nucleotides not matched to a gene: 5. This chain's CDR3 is CASSSPGQTYEQYF. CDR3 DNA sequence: TGTGCCAGCAGTTCCCCGGGACAGACCTACGAGCAGTACTTC.

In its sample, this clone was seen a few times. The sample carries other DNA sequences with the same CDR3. CDR3 sequence (DNA): TGCGCCAGCAGCTTGGCCCAGGGGAACACTGAAGCTTTCTTT. This translates into CASSLAQGNTEAFF. This chain connects TRBV5-1 to TRBJ1-1; a possible D gene is TRBD1 (5 bases). Germline V lookup: CDR1 SGHRS, CDR2 YFSETQ. V lost 0 bases and J lost 1, with 7 bases in between. This CDR3 spans 14 amino acids.

The CDR3 DNA sequence: TGTGCCAGCAGCGGTGGCTCTCTTGGTAGCGGGGAGACCCAGTACTTC. The encoded protein is CASSGGSLGSGETQYF. The genes are TRBV9 and TRBJ2-5, with TRBD2 matching 7 bases. Trimming cost V 3 bases and J 5 bases; bases outside gene matches: 13. The CDR3 totals 16 residues. Looked up from germline, CDR1 is SGDLS and CDR2 is YYNGEE.

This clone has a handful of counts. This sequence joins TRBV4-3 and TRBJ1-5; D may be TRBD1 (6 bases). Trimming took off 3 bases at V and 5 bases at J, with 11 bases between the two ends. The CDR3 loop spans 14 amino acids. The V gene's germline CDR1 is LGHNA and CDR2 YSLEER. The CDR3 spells CASSHPTGHQPQHF. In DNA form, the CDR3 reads TGCGCCAGCAGCCATCCCACAGGGCATCAGCCCCAGCATTTT.

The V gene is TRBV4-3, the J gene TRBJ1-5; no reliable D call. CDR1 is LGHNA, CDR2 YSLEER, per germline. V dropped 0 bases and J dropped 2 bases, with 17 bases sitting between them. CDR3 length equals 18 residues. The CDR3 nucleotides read TGCGCCAGCAGCCAAGATCCGACGGAAAACGGGGGCAATCAGCCCCAGCATTTT. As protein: CASSQDPTENGGNQPQHF.

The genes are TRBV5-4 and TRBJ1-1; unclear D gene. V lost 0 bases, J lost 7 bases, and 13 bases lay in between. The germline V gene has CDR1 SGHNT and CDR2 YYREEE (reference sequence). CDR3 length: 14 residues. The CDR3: CASSLGYLEGEAFF. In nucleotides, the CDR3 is TGTGCCAGCAGCTTGGGGTATTTGGAGGGTGAAGCTTTCTTT.

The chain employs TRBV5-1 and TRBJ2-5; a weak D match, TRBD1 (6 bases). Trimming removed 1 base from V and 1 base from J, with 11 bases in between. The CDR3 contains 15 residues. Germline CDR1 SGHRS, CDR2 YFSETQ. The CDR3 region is CASSLIVDSQETQYF. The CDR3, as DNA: TGCGCCAGCAGCTTGATAGTGGACAGCCAAGAGACCCAGTACTTC.

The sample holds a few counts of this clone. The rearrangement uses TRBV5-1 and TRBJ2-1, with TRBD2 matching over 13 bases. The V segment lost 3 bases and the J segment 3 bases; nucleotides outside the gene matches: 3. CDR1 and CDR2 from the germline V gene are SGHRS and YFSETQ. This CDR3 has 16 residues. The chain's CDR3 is CASSWGLAGNYNEQFF. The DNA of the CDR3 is TGCGCCAGCAGCTGGGGACTAGCGGGGAACTACAATGAGCAGTTCTTC.

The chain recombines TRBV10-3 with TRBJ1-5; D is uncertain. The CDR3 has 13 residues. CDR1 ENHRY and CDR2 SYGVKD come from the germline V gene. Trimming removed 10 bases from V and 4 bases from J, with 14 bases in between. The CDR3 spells CATTGNRNQPQHF. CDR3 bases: TGTGCCACCACGGGGAATCGGAATCAGCCCCAGCATTTT.

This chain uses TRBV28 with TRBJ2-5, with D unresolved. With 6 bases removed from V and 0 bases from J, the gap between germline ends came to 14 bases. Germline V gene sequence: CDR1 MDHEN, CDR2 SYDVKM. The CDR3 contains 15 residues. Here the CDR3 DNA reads TGTGCCAGCAGGACTTTATCCAAGTACCAAGAGACCCAGTACTTC. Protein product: CASRTLSKYQETQYF.

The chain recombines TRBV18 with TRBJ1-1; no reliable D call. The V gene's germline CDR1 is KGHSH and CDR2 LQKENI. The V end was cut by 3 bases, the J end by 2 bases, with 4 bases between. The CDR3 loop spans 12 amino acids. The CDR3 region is CASSPLNTEAFF. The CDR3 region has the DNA TGTGCCAGCTCACCTCTCAACACTGAAGCTTTCTTT.

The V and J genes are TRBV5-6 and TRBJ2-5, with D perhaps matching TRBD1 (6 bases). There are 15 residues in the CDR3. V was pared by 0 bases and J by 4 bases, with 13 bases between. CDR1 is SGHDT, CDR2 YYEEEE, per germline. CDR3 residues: CASSLEVTGRETQYF. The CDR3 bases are TGTGCCAGCAGCTTGGAGGTCACAGGGAGAGAGACCCAGTACTTC.

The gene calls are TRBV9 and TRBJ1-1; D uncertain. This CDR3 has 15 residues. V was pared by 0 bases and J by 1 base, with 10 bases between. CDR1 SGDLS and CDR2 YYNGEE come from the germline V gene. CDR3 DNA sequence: TGTGCCAGCAGCGTAGTAAGTGGGAGGAACACTGAAGCTTTCTTT. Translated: CASSVVSGRNTEAFF.

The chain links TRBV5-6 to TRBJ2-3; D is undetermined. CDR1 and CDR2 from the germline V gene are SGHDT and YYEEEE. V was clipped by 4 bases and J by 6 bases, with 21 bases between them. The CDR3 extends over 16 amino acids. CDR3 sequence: CASSRNMPVYRDTQYF. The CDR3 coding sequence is TGTGCCAGCAGCCGCAATATGCCCGTATATCGGGATACGCAGTATTTT.

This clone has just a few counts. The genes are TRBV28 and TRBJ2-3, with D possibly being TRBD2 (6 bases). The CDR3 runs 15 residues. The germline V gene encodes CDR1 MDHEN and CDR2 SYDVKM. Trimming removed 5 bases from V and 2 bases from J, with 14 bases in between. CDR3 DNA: TGTGCCAGCAGTACCCCCGGGAGAGTCACAGATACGCAGTATTTT. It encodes CASSTPGRVTDTQYF.

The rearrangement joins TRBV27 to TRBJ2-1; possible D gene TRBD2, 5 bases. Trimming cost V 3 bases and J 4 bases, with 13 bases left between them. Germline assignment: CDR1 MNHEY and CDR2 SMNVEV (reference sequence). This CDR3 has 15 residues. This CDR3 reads CASSLDGSGYNEQFF. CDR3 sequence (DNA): TGTGCCAGCAGTTTGGACGGAAGCGGTTACAATGAGCAGTTCTTC.